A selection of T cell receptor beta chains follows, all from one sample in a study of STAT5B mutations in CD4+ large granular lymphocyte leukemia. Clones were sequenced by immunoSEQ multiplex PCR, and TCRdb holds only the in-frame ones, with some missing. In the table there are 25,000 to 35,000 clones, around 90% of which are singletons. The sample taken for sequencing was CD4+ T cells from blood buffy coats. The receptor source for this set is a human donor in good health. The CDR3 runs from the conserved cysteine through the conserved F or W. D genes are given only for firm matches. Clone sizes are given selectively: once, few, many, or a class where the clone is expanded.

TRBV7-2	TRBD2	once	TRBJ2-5	CASSPLPGLAGETQYF	TGTGCCAGCAGTCCCCTCCCGGGACTAGCAGGAGAGACCCAGTACTTC
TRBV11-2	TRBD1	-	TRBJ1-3	CASRPTTGLANTIYF	TGTGCCAGCAGACCAACGACAGGGTTAGCAAACACCATATATTTT
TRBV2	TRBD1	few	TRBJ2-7	CASSEARGAGGSEQYF	TGTGCCAGCAGTGAAGCTAGAGGGGCAGGGGGCAGCGAGCAGTACTTC
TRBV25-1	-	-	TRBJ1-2	CASSEWEGDYGYTF	TGTGCCAGCAGTGAATGGGAGGGCGACTATGGCTACACCTTC
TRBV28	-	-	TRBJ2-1	CASQGPGRPRDNEQFF	TGTGCCAGCCAAGGTCCGGGACGGCCAAGGGACAATGAGCAGTTCTTC
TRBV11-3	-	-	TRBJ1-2	CASSRSLGGLKGYTF	TGTGCCAGCAGCCGCTCCTTAGGGGGGTTGAAGGGCTACACCTTC
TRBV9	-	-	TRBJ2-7	CASSSELGATYEQYF	TGTGCCAGCAGCAGTGAATTAGGGGCGACCTACGAGCAGTACTTC
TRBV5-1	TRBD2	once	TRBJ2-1	CASSLGGGRDNEQFF	TGCGCCAGCAGCTTGGGGGGCGGGAGGGACAATGAGCAGTTCTTC
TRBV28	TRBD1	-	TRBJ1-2	CASHDRGYYGYTF	TGTGCCAGCCATGACAGGGGGTACTATGGCTACACCTTC
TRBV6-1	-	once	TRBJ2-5	CASSEGWGLLETQYF	TGTGCCAGCAGTGAAGGGTGGGGGCTGTTAGAGACCCAGTACTTC
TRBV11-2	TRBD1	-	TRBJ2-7	CASSPGQGDYEQYF	TGTGCCAGCAGCCCGGGACAGGGCGACTACGAGCAGTACTTC
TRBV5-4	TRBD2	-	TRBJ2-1	CASSWGNSGSPYNEQFF	TGTGCCAGCAGCTGGGGGAATAGCGGGTCCCCCTACAATGAGCAGTTCTTC
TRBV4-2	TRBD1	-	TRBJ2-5	CASSLLGGLEETQYF	TGTGCCAGCAGCCTCCTAGGGGGCTTGGAAGAGACCCAGTACTTC
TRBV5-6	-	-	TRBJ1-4	CASSLRQVPSTEKLFF	TGTGCCAGCAGCTTACGACAGGTTCCGAGTACTGAAAAACTGTTTTTT
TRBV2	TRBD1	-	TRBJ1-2	CASSERGGTGELPTYGYTF	TGTGCCAGCAGTGAAAGGGGGGGGACAGGGGAGTTACCAACCTATGGCTACACCTTC
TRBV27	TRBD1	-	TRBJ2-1	CASSLRQGSNNEQFF	TGTGCCAGCAGTTTACGACAGGGGTCTAACAATGAGCAGTTCTTC